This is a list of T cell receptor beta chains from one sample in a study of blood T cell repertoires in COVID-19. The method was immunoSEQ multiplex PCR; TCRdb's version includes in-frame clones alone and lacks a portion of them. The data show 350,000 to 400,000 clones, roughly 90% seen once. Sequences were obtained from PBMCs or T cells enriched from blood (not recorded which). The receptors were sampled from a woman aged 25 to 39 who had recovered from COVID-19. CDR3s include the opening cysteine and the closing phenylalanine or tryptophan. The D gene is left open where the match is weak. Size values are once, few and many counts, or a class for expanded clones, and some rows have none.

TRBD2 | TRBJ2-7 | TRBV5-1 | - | CASSSGGLAGAGAYEQYF | TGCGCCAGCAGCTCTGGGGGACTAGCGGGAGCAGGAGCCTACGAGCAGTACTTC
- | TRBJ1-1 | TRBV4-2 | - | CASSQRGLPMNTEAFF | TGTGCCAGCAGCCAACGAGGACTGCCGATGAACACTGAAGCTTTCTTT
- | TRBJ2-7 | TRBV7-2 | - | CASSSPDSPYSYEQYF | TGTGCCAGCAGCTCGCCGGACAGCCCTTACTCCTACGAGCAGTACTTC
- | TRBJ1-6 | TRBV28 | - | CASSLGANSPLHF | TGTGCCAGCAGTTTAGGGGCTAATTCACCCCTCCACTTT
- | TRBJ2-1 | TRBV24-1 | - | CATSDYPGHKADEQFF | TGTGCCACCAGTGATTACCCCGGACATAAAGCCGATGAGCAGTTCTTC
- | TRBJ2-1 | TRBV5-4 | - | CASSFPYNEQFF | TGTGCCAGCAGCTTCCCGTACAATGAGCAGTTCTTC
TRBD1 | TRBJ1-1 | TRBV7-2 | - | CASSPGTGRMNTEAFF | TGTGCCAGCAGCCCCGGGACAGGGCGCATGAACACTGAAGCTTTCTTT
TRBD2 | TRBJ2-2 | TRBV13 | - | CASSLRLAANTGELFF | TGTGCCAGCAGCTTGCGACTAGCGGCCAACACCGGGGAGCTGTTTTTT
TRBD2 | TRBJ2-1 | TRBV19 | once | CASSNGKREGRHEQFF | TGTGCCAGTAGTAACGGGAAGCGGGAGGGTCGTCATGAGCAGTTCTTC
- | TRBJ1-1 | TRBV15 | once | CATSRDAALRTEAFF | TGTGCCACCAGCAGAGATGCGGCCCTTAGGACTGAAGCTTTCTTT
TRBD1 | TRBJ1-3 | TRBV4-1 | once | CASSQVIRTGDRNTIYF | TGCGCCAGCAGCCAAGTAATCCGGACAGGGGATAGAAACACCATATATTTT
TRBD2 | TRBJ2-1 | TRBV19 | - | CASSISGFFNEQFF | TGTGCCAGTAGTATTAGCGGGTTTTTCAATGAGCAGTTCTTC
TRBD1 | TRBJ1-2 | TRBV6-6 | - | CASSYEGQGYGYTF | TGTGCCAGCAGTTACGAGGGACAGGGCTATGGCTACACCTTC
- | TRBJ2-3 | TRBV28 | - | CASSLPGSSTDTQYF | TGTGCCAGCAGTTTACCGGGTTCTAGCACAGATACGCAGTATTTT